This TCR beta chain was sequenced for a study of blood T cell repertoires in COVID-19. Study-wide background: The origin of the acute and convalescent COVID-19 samples was the United States, Italy and Spain.

The CDR3 has 15 amino acids. V gave up 8 bases and J gave up 4 bases, with 20 bases separating them. Germline loops: CDR1 MGHDK, CDR2 SYGVNS. Cohorts were assigned according to the clinical history that participants reported. The study counted Cohort 3 donors as recovered given two negative PCRs, clearance, or symptom resolution. The authors' processing: How many nucleated cells were present was estimated from reference gene primer amplification. Assay used: immunoSEQ multiplex PCR; TCRdb lists only in-frame clones, some missing. The DNA was the basis for D and trimming; V, J and clone size are from that table. The sample records over 200,000 clones, about four fifths being singletons.

The sample consisted of PBMCs or T cells enriched from blood (not recorded which). The rearrangement uses TRBV25-1 and TRBJ1-2; TRBD1 is a possible D gene (5 bases). The origin of this receptor is a middle-aged woman who had recovered from COVID-19. The CDR3 sequence: CASGSPGGGGYGYTF. The CDR3 DNA sequence: TGTGCCAGCGGGTCTCCCGGGGGGGGTGGCTATGGCTACACCTTC.